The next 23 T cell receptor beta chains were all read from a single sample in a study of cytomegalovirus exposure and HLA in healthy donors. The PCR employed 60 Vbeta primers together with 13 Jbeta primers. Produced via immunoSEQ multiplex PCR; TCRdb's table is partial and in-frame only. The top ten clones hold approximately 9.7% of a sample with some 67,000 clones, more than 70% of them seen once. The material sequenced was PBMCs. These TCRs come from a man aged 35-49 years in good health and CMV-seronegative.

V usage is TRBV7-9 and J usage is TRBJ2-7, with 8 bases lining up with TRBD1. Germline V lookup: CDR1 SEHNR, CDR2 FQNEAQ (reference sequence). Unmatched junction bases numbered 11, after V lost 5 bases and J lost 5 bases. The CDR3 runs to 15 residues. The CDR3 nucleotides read TGTGCCAGCAGCCCCGAGGCCACAGGGGGTCACGAGCAGTACTTC. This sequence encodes CASSPEATGGHEQYF. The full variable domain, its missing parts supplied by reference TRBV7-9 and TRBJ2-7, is DTGVSQNPRHKITKRGQNVTFRCDPISEHNRLYWYRQTLGQGPEFLTYFQNEAQLEKSRLLSDRFSAERPKGSFSTLEIQRTEQGDSAMYLCASSPEATGGHEQYFGPGTRLTVT.

The CDR3 reads CASSVGQGLGELFF. CDR3 in DNA: TGTGCCAGCAGTGTGGGACAGGGGCTGGGGGAGCTGTTTTTT. The V gene is TRBV27, the J gene TRBJ2-2, with 10 nucleotides matching TRBD1. Trimming took 5 bases from V and 8 from J; bases not matched to a gene: 5. From germline, CDR1 is MNHEY and CDR2 SMNVEV (reference sequence). The length of the CDR3 is 14 residues.

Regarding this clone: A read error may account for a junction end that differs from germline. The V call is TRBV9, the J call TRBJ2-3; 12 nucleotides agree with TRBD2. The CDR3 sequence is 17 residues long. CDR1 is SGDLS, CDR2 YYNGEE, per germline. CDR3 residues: CANSVSSGGASTDTQYF. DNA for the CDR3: TGTGCCAACAGCGTATCTAGCGGGGGGGCTAGCACAGATACGCAGTATTTT.

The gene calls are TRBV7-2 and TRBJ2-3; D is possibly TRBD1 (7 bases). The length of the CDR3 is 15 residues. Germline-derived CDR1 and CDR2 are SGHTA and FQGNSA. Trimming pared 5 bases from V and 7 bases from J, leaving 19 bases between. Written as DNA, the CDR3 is TGTGCCAGCAGCAAACGGCAGGGGGACTCCAATACGCAGTATTTT. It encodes CASSKRQGDSNTQYF. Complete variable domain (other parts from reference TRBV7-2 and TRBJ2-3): GAGVSQSPSNKVTEKGKDVELRCDPISGHTALYWYRQSLGQGLEFLIYFQGNSAPDKSGLPSDRFSAERTGGSVSTLTIQRTQQEDSAVYLCASSKRQGDSNTQYFGPGTRLTVL.

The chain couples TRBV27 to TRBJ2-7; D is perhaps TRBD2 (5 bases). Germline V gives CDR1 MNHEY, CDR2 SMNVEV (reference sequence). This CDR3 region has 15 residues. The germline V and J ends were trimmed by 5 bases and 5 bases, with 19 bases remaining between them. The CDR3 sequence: CASSNSAFTSDEQYF. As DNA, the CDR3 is TGTGCCAGCAGTAATAGCGCGTTTACGAGCGACGAGCAGTACTTC.

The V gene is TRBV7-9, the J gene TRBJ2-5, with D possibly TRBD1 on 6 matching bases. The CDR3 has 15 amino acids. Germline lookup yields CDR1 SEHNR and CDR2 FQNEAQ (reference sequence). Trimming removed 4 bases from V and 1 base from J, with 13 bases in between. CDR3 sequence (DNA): TGTGCCAGCAGCTCGGCCGACAGGAGCCAAGAGACCCAGTACTTC. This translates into CASSSADRSQETQYF.

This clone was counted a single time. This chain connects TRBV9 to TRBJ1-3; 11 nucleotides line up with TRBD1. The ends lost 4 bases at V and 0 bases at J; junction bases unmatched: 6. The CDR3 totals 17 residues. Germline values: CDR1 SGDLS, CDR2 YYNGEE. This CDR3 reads CASSTRGTGGSGNTIYF. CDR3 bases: TGTGCCAGCAGCACCCGCGGGACAGGGGGCTCTGGAAACACCATATATTTT.

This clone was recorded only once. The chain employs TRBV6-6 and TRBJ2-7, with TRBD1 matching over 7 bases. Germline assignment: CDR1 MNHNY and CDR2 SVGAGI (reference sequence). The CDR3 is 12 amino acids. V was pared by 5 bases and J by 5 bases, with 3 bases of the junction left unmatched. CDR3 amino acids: CASSTGADEQYF. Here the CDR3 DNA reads TGTGCCAGCAGTACAGGGGCAGACGAGCAGTACTTC.

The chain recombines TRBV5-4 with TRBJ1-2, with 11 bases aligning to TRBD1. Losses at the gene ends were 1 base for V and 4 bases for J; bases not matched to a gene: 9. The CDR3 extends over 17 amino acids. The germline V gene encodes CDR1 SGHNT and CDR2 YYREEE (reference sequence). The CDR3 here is CASSLRSRDRGTYGYTF. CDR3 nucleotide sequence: TGTGCCAGCAGCTTGAGGTCGAGGGACAGGGGGACCTATGGCTACACCTTC.

CDR3 bases: TGCGCCAGCAACCGGGGCTCCTACAATGAGCAGTTCTTC. It is translated as CASNRGSYNEQFF. The chain links TRBV10-2 to TRBJ2-1, with D perhaps TRBD2 (5 bases). From germline, CDR1 is WSHSY and CDR2 SAAADI. Trimming took 7 bases from V and 0 from J, leaving 7 bases between them. The CDR3 runs to 13 residues.

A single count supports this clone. The CDR3 nucleotides are TGTGCCAGCAGTTTATCGAATCCCGGACGGAGGCCGGACTACGAGCAGTACTTC. This codes for CASSLSNPGRRPDYEQYF. The V gene is TRBV27, the J gene TRBJ2-7; D perhaps matches TRBD2 (5 bases). Germline V gene data show CDR1 as MNHEY and CDR2 as SMNVEV (reference sequence). The V and J ends lost 0 bases and 3 bases respectively, with 21 bases between them. The CDR3 has 18 amino acids.

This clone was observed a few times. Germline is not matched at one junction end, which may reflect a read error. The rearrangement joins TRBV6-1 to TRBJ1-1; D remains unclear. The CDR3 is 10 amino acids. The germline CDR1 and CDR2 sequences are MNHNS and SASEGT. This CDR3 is CASSQTGAFF. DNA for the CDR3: TGTGCCAGCAGTCAAACTGGAGCTTTCTTT.

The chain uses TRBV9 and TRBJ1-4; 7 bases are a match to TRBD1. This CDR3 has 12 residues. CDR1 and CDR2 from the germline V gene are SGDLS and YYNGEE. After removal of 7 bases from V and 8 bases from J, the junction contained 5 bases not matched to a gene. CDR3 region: CASGRGDEKLFF. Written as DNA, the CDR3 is TGTGCCAGCGGCAGGGGGGACGAAAAACTGTTTTTT.

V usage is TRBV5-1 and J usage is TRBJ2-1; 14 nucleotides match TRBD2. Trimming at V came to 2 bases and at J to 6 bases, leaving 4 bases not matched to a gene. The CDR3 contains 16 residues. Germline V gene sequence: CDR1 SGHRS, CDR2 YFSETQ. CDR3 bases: TGCGCCAGCAGCTTAGGGACTAGCGGGAGCTTCAATGAGCAGTTCTTC. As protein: CASSLGTSGSFNEQFF.

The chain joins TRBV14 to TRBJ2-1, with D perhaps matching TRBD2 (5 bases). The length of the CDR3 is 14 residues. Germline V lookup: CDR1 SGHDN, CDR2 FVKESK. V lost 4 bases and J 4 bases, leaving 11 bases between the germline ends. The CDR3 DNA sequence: TGTGCCAGCAGCCCGGGGATGGGGTACAATGAGCAGTTCTTC. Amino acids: CASSPGMGYNEQFF.

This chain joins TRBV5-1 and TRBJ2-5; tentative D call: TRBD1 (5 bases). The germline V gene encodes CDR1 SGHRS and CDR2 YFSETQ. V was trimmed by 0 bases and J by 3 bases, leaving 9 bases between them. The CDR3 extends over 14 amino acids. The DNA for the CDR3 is TGCGCCAGCAGCTTGGGGACAACTAAAGAGACCCAGTACTTC. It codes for CASSLGTTKETQYF.

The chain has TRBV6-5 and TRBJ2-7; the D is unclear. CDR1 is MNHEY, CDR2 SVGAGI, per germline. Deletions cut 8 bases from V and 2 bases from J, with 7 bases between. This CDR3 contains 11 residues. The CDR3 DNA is TGTGCCAGCGGCTTTCCCTACGAGCAGTACTTC. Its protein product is CASGFPYEQYF.

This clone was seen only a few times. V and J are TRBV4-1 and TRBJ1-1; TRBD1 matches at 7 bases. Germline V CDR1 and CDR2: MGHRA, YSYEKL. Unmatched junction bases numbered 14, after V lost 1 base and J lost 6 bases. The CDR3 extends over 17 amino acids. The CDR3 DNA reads TGCGCCAGCAGCCAAGGTGTCATGACAGGGCGGAAGGCTGAAGCTTTCTTT. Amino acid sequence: CASSQGVMTGRKAEAFF.

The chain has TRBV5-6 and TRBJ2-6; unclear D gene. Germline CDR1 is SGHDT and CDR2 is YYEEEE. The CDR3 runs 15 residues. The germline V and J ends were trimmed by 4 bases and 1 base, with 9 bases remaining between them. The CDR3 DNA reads TGTGCCAGCAGCGCCATCGGGTCTGGGGCCAACGTCCTGACTTTC. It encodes CASSAIGSGANVLTF.

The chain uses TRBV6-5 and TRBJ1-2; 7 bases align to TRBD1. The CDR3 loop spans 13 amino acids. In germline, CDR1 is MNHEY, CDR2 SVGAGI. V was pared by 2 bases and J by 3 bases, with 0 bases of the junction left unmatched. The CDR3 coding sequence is TGTGCCAGCAGTTACAGGGGGCACTATGGCTACACCTTC. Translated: CASSYRGHYGYTF.

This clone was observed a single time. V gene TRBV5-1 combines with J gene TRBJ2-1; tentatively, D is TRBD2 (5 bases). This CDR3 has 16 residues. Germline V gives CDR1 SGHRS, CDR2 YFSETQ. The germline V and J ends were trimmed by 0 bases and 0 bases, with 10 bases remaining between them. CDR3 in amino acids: CASSLVGSSSYNEQFF. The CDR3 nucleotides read TGCGCCAGCAGCTTGGTAGGGAGCAGCTCCTACAATGAGCAGTTCTTC.

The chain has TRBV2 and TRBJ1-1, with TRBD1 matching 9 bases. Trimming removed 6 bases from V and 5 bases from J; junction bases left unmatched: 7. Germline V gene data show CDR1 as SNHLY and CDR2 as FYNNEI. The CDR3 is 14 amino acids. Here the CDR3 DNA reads TGTGCCAGCAGAGGGGACAGGGTTGGGACTGAAGCTTTCTTT. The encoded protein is CASRGDRVGTEAFF.

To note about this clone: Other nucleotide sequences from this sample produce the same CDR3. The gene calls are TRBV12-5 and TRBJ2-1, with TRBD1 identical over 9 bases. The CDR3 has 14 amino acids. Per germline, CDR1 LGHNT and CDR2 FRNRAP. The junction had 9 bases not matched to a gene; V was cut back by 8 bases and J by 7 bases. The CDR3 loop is CASRGQGSYNEQFF. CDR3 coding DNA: TGTGCTAGTCGGGGACAGGGTAGTTATAATGAGCAGTTCTTC.